This TCR beta chain is from a study of T cells in Graves' hyperthyroidism and ophthalmopathy. Amplification yielded TCR beta CDR3 regions, with RNA transcripts as the source. First-round RT-PCR with HTBI primers amplified the TCR CDR3 region. TCRdb ran MiXCR on the multiplex PCR reads and lists one entry per CDR3 protein. Of about 570,000 distinct CDR3 sequences in the sample, around 42% were seen once. Notes on this clonotype: Its antigen is undetermined.

On the basis of clinical symptoms, serum thyroxine and TRAb, thyroid ultrasound and orbital computed tomography, diagnoses were made. The CDR3 covers 15 residues. The V gene's germline CDR1 is SGHDN and CDR2 FVKESK. V was clipped by 3 bases and J by 6 bases; unmatched bases: 11. Broader study findings: Ophthalmopathy and stable hyperthyroidism were told apart by a 13 V-J model. Ophthalmopathy, as predicted by the model, came a median around 6.7 months after the prediction. Blood shared most expanded thyroid clonotypes above 0.001.

Sample: peripheral blood or thyroid tissue (not recorded which). The chain combines TRBV14 with TRBJ2-7; 7 bases match TRBD1. The clonotype comes from an adult woman with Graves' disease, either hyperthyroidism or ophthalmopathy (not recorded which). The CDR3 DNA reads TGTGCCAGCAGCCAGAGTGACAGGGCCCTTTTCGAGCAGTACTTC. Translated, it gives CASSQSDRALFEQYF.